This is a list of T cell receptor beta chains from one sample in a study of OX40 agonist ivuxolimab in advanced cancers. Generated by immunoSEQ multiplex PCR, the TCRdb table keeps only in-frame clones and is missing some. Here the sample spans 75,000 to 95,000 clones, roughly 85% being singletons. This specimen was CD4+ or CD8+ T cells sorted from blood, taken in a trial of the OX40 agonist ivuxolimab. The source is an adult with an advanced solid tumor such as melanoma, head and neck, liver or kidney cancer. CDR3s include the opening cysteine and the closing phenylalanine or tryptophan. The D gene is left open where the match is weak. Size is omitted from some rows. Given values are once, few, many or a class for expanded clones.

clone_size d_call j_call v_call cdr3_nt cdr3_aa
once NA TRBJ1-5 TRBV19 TGTGCCAGTAGTATTACTTCAGGGGTTGAGAAGCCCCAGCATTTT CASSITSGVEKPQHF
NA TRBD1 TRBJ2-3 TRBV5-1 TGCGCCAGCAGCCGTACCACAGGGGGCAACACAGATACGCAGTATTTT CASSRTTGGNTDTQYF
NA TRBD1 TRBJ2-7 TRBV28 TGTGCCAGCAGTCCGGTCGGACAGGAACCCAACGAGCAGTACTTC CASSPVGQEPNEQYF
NA TRBD2 TRBJ2-1 TRBV6-5 TGTGCCAGCAGTAAGACTAGCGGGAGGCAGTTCTTC CASSKTSGRQFF
NA TRBD1 TRBJ2-5 TRBV7-3 TGTGCCAGCAGCCCTCGGACAGGGGGAACGGAGACCCAGTACTTC CASSPRTGGTETQYF
NA TRBD1 TRBJ1-1 TRBV7-2 TGTGCCAGCAGCCGTATACCGGGACAGCTTAACACTGAAGCTTTCTTT CASSRIPGQLNTEAFF
NA TRBD1 TRBJ1-1 TRBV28 TGTGCCAGCAGTTCCAGGGGGCGGTTTGTGAACACTGAAGCTTTCTTT CASSSRGRFVNTEAFF
once NA TRBJ2-7 TRBV7-9 TGTGCCAGCAGCTCGGTATCTGAGCAGTACTTC CASSSVSEQYF
NA TRBD2 TRBJ2-3 TRBV11-2 TGTGCCAGCAGACAGACTAGCAGCACAGATACGCAGTATTTT CASRQTSSTDTQYF
NA NA TRBJ1-5 TRBV28 TGTGCCACCCTGAGTCGGTATCAGCCCCAGCATTTT CATLSRYQPQHF
NA TRBD1 TRBJ1-3 TRBV5-1 TGCGCCAGCGCGGCAGGGGGTGGAAACACCATATATTTT CASAAGGGNTIYF
NA NA TRBJ2-3 TRBV18 TGTGCCAGCTCACCACAGGGTTTTATGCCAGATACGCAGTATTTT CASSPQGFMPDTQYF
NA NA TRBJ2-7 TRBV28 TGTGCCAGCAGTTTTGAAGGGGTCGAGCAGTACTTC CASSFEGVEQYF
NA TRBD2 TRBJ2-7 TRBV6-6 TGTGCCAGCAGTTACTCGACTAGCGGGAAATACGAGCAGTACTTC CASSYSTSGKYEQYF
NA NA TRBJ1-5 TRBV27 TGTGCCAGCAGTCCCACCTCTCCAGGGGCCTATAGCAATCAGCCCCAGCATTTT CASSPTSPGAYSNQPQHF
NA NA TRBJ2-3 TRBV27 TGTGCCAGCAGTGCGGCAGATACGCAGTATTTT CASSAADTQYF
NA NA TRBJ1-6 TRBV21-1 TGTGCCAGCAGCAAACTCCGGGACAGGCGCTCCTCCCTAACATATAATTCACCCCTCCACTTT CASSKLRDRRSSLTYNSPLHF
NA TRBD1 TRBJ2-7 TRBV4-2 TGTGCCAGCAGCCAAGATTTGGGGACAGTCTTCCCCGAGCAGTACTTC CASSQDLGTVFPEQYF
NA TRBD2 TRBJ2-5 TRBV11-2 TGTGCCAGCAGCTTGGGACTAGCGGCAGTCCAAGAGACCCAGTACTTC CASSLGLAAVQETQYF
NA TRBD1 TRBJ1-5 TRBV7-9 TGTGCCAGCAGCTTAGCGGGACAGGGACTAACTCAGCCCCAGCATTTT CASSLAGQGLTQPQHF
NA NA TRBJ2-6 TRBV11-2 TGTGCCAGCAGCTTTCCCCACTACTCTGGGGCCAACGTCCTGACTTTC CASSFPHYSGANVLTF
NA NA TRBJ2-2 TRBV18 TGTGCCAGCTCACCATATTCGTTCACCGGGGAGCTGTTTTTT CASSPYSFTGELFF
few TRBD2 TRBJ2-3 TRBV7-2 TGTGCCAGCAGCTTCTTCGGCGGGGGAATCACAGATACGCAGTATTTT CASSFFGGGITDTQYF
NA TRBD1 TRBJ1-1 TRBV10-3 TGTGCAGCAGGAGGGGGCCCAGGGAGAACTGAAGCTTTCTTT CAAGGGPGRTEAFF
few NA TRBJ1-3 TRBV7-9 TGTGCCAGCAGCGTACAGGGACGGAACACCATATATTTT CASSVQGRNTIYF
NA TRBD1 TRBJ1-5 TRBV5-1 TGCGCCAGCAGCTGGACCGGACAGGAAGGCCAGCCCCAGCATTTT CASSWTGQEGQPQHF
once NA TRBJ2-2 TRBV7-9 TGTGCCAGCAGCTTAGTCGGGGTCGCCGGGGAGCTGTTTTTT CASSLVGVAGELFF
NA NA TRBJ1-2 TRBV28 TGTGCCAGCAGTCAAATGGACAGCGGCTACACCTTC CASSQMDSGYTF
NA NA TRBJ1-2 TRBV6-5 TGTGCCAGCAGTTACTCGAGTAATCCGGGGGGCTCTGGCTACACCTTC CASSYSSNPGGSGYTF
NA NA TRBJ2-5 TRBV2 TGTGCCAGCAAACGACGGGGAGGACAGACCCAGTACTTC CASKRRGGQTQYF
NA TRBD1 TRBJ1-3 TRBV5-1 TGCGCCAGCAGCTACGGCGGGACAGGGACTAAATTTTCTGGAAACACCATATATTTT CASSYGGTGTKFSGNTIYF
once TRBD2 TRBJ2-5 TRBV29-1 TGCAGCGTTGATGGGGCTAGCGGGAGGCGGGAGACCCAGTACTTC CSVDGASGRRETQYF
few NA TRBJ2-2 TRBV11-3 TGTGCCAGCAGCTTTAGCGGGAACACCGGGGAGCTGTTTTTT CASSFSGNTGELFF
NA TRBD1 TRBJ2-2 TRBV19 TGTGCCAGTATCTCTCGGACAGGGGACTATTCAGGGACCGGGGAGCTGTTTTTT CASISRTGDYSGTGELFF
NA NA TRBJ1-1 TRBV4-1 TGCGCCAGCACCCCCACGCCCGAGAACACTGAAGCTTTCTTT CASTPTPENTEAFF
NA TRBD2 TRBJ2-1 TRBV9 TGTGCCAGCAGCGTGGGACTAGGCTACAATGAGCAGTTCTTC CASSVGLGYNEQFF
NA NA TRBJ1-2 TRBV6-1 TGTGCCAGCAGGCCCCTCGGGGTACAGACTGGCTACACCTTC CASRPLGVQTGYTF
NA TRBD1 TRBJ2-7 TRBV2 TGTGCCAGCGGTCGGGACAGAACCTACGAGCAGTACTTC CASGRDRTYEQYF
NA NA TRBJ2-1 TRBV7-3 TGTGCCAGCAGCCCTCTAGAGAACAATGAGCAGTTCTTC CASSPLENNEQFF
once TRBD1 TRBJ1-1 TRBV28 TGTGCCAGCAGTTTAGCGGGACAGGGCCTGAACACTGAAGCTTTCTTT CASSLAGQGLNTEAFF
NA NA TRBJ1-1 TRBV4-1 TGCGCCAGCAGCCGGACCGTGGGGCAGGGTGAAGCTTTCTTT CASSRTVGQGEAFF
NA NA TRBJ1-1 TRBV6-5 TGTGCCAGCAGTTACTCGTCCAACGGAGCCACTGAAGCTTTCTTT CASSYSSNGATEAFF
NA NA TRBJ2-3 TRBV6-4 TGTGCCAGCAGACGGGGGCCCGGAGATACGCAGTATTTT CASRRGPGDTQYF
NA TRBD2 TRBJ2-1 TRBV2 TGTGCCAGCAGGGTAGCGGGGGGTCCCAATGAGCAGTTCTTC CASRVAGGPNEQFF
once NA TRBJ1-2 TRBV10-3 TGTGCCATCAGTGAGTCGAGGGGGGCCTACTATGGCTACACCTTC CAISESRGAYYGYTF
few NA TRBJ1-6 TRBV2 TGTGCCAGCTGTTGGCAGGGGAGTTCACCCCTCCACTTT CASCWQGSSPLHF
NA NA TRBJ1-2 TRBV5-1 TGCGCCAGCAGCTTGGGCGATAGGAACTATGGCTACACCTTC CASSLGDRNYGYTF
few TRBD2 TRBJ2-3 TRBV27 TGTGCCAGCAGTTCCCAAGCGGGAGCCACGCAGTATTTT CASSSQAGATQYF
NA NA TRBJ1-1 TRBV7-3 TGTGCCAGCAGCTCGGGACACTCGAACACTGAAGCTTTCTTT CASSSGHSNTEAFF